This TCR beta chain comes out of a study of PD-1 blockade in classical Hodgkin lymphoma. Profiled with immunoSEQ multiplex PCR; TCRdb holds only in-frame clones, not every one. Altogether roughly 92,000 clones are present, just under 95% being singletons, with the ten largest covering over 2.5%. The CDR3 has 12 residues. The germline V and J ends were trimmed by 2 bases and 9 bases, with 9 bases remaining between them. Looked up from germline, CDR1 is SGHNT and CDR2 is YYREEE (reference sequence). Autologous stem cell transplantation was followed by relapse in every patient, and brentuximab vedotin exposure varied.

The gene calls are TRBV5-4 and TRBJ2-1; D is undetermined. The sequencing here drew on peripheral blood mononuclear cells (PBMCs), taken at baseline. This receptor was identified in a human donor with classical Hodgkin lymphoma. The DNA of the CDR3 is TGTGCCAGCAGCTTCAAATGGCCTGAGCAGTTCTTC. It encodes CASSFKWPEQFF.